What follows are 8 T cell receptor beta chains derived from one specimen sequenced in a study of shared clonotypes between healthy human individuals. Assay: immunoSEQ multiplex PCR; the TCRdb copy retains only in-frame clones and omits some. The sample records 2 million or so clones, about 95% being singletons. Naive CD8 cells were CD45RO-negative, positively selected for CCR7, excluding terminally differentiated effector memory CD45RA+ cells. What was sequenced was naive CD8+ T cells sorted from blood. All receptors derive from a man between 18 and 35 years old in good health.

The V and J genes are TRBV4-3 and TRBJ2-2; D is possibly TRBD1 (5 bases). Germline CDR1 is LGHNA and CDR2 is YSLEER. This CDR3 spans 17 amino acids. V lost 0 bases and J lost 4, with 15 bases in between. CDR3 protein: CASSQDQAQVGTGELFF. The CDR3, as DNA: TGCGCCAGCAGCCAAGATCAGGCACAGGTTGGCACCGGGGAGCTGTTTTTT.

The chain is built from TRBV18 and TRBJ2-3; D ambiguous. Germline V gives CDR1 KGHSH, CDR2 LQKENI. Trimming stripped 1 base from V and 5 bases from J, with 4 bases between. The CDR3 covers 12 residues. The CDR3 coding sequence is TGTGCCAGCTCACCACATGGAGATACGCAGTATTTT. This gives the protein CASSPHGDTQYF.

DNA of the CDR3: TGTGCCATCAGTGAGCCCACCGGGACAAACAATGAGCAGTTCTTC. Translated: CAISEPTGTNNEQFF. V is TRBV10-3 and J is TRBJ2-1, with a tentative D call TRBD1 (6 bases). Germline-derived CDR1 and CDR2 are ENHRY and SYGVKD. The CDR3 loop spans 15 amino acids. V was pared by 2 bases and J by 5 bases, with 13 bases between.

V and J are TRBV27 and TRBJ2-5; 10 bases map to TRBD2. This CDR3 is 14 amino acids long. V lost 10 bases to trimming and J lost 4 bases; unmatched junction nucleotides: 9. Germline-derived CDR1 and CDR2 are MNHEY and SMNVEV (reference sequence). Written as DNA, the CDR3 is TGTGCCACAAAGGAGCGGGGGGGCCTAGAGACCCAGTACTTC. Its translation: CATKERGGLETQYF.

The chain is built from TRBV18 and TRBJ2-7; 11 bases align to TRBD1. The trim removed 6 bases at V and 3 bases at J, leaving 7 bases unmatched. Germline CDR1 KGHSH, CDR2 LQKENI. There are 15 residues in the CDR3. CDR3 nucleotides: TGTGCCAGCTCCCCCGGGACAGGGGGTGTCTACGAGCAGTACTTC. It translates to CASSPGTGGVYEQYF. Looking up the rest from reference TRBV18 and TRBJ2-7 gives the full variable domain: NAGVMQNPRHLVRRRGQEARLRCSPMKGHSHVYWYRQLPEEGLKFMVYLQKENIIDESGMPKERFSAEFPKEGPSILRIQQVVRGDSAAYFCASSPGTGGVYEQYFGPGTRLTVT.

The V call is TRBV19, the J call TRBJ2-7; the D is unclear. The germline gives CDR1 LNHDA, CDR2 SQIVND (reference sequence). The CDR3 has 14 residues. V lost 1 base, J lost 0 bases, and 7 bases lay in between. CDR3 nucleotides: TGTGCCAGTAGTATAGCCAGTCCCTCCTACGAGCAGTACTTC. Its translation is CASSIASPSYEQYF.

The rearrangement uses TRBV5-6 and TRBJ2-5, with 14 bases fitting TRBD2. Germline lookup yields CDR1 SGHDT and CDR2 YYEEEE. CDR3 length: 16 amino acids. V dropped 3 bases and J dropped 4; count of bases not matched to a gene: 5. This CDR3 is CASSSSGLAGGETQYF. The CDR3 DNA reads as TGTGCCAGCAGCTCGTCTGGACTAGCGGGGGGAGAGACCCAGTACTTC. The full variable domain, in which reference TRBV5-6 and TRBJ2-5 provide the parts outside the CDR3, is DAGVTQSPTHLIKTRGQQVTLRCSPKSGHDTVSWYQQALGQGPQFIFQYYEEEERQRGNFPDRFSGHQFPNYSSELNVNALLLGDSALYLCASSSSGLAGGETQYFGPGTRLLVL.

This sequence joins TRBV27 and TRBJ2-1, with D possibly matching TRBD2 (7 bases). V gave up 0 bases and J gave up 5 bases, with 14 bases separating them. The CDR3 runs to 16 residues. The germline gives CDR1 MNHEY, CDR2 SMNVEV (reference sequence). DNA for the CDR3: TGTGCCAGCAGTTTATCGGCGGGGGCCAATCACAATGAGCAGTTCTTC. It codes for CASSLSAGANHNEQFF.